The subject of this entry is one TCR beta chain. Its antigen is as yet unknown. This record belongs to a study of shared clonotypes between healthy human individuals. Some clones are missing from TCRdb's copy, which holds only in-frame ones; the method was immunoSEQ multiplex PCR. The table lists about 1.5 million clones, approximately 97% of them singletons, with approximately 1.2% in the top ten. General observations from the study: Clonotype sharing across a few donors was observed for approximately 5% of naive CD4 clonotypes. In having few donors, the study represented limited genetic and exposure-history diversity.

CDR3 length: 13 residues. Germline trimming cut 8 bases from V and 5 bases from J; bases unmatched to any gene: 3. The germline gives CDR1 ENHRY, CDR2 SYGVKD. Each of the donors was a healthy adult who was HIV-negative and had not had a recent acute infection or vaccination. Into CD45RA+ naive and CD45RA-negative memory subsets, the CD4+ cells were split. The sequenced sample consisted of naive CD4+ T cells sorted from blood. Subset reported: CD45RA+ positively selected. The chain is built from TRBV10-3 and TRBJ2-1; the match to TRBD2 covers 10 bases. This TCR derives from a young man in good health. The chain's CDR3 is CAIGTSADNEQFF. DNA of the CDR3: TGTGCCATCGGGACTAGCGCCGACAATGAGCAGTTCTTC.